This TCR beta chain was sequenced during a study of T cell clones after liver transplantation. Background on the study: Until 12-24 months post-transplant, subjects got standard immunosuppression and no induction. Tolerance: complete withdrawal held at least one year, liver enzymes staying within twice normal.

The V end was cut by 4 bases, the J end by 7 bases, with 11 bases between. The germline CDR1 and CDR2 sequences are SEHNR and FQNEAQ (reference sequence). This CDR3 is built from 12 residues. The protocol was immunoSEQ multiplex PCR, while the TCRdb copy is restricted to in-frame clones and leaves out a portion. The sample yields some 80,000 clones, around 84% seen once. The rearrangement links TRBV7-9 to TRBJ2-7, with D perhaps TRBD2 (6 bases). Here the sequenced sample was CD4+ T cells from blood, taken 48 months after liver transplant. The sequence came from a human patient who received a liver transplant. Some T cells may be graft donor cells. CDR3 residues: CASSSATREQYF. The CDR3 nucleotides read TGTGCCAGCAGCTCCGCGACTAGAGAGCAGTACTTC.